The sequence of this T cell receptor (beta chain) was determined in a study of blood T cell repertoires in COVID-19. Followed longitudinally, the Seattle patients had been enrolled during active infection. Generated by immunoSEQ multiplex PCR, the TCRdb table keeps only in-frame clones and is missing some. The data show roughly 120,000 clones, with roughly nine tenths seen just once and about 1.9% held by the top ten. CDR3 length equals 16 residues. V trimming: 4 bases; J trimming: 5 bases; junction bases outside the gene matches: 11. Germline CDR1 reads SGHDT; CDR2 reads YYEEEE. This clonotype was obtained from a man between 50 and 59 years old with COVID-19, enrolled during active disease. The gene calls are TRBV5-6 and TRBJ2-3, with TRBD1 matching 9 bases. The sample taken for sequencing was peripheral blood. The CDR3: CASSDLRTGVGDTQYF. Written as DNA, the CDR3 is TGTGCCAGCAGCGACCTCCGGACAGGGGTGGGAGATACGCAGTATTTT.